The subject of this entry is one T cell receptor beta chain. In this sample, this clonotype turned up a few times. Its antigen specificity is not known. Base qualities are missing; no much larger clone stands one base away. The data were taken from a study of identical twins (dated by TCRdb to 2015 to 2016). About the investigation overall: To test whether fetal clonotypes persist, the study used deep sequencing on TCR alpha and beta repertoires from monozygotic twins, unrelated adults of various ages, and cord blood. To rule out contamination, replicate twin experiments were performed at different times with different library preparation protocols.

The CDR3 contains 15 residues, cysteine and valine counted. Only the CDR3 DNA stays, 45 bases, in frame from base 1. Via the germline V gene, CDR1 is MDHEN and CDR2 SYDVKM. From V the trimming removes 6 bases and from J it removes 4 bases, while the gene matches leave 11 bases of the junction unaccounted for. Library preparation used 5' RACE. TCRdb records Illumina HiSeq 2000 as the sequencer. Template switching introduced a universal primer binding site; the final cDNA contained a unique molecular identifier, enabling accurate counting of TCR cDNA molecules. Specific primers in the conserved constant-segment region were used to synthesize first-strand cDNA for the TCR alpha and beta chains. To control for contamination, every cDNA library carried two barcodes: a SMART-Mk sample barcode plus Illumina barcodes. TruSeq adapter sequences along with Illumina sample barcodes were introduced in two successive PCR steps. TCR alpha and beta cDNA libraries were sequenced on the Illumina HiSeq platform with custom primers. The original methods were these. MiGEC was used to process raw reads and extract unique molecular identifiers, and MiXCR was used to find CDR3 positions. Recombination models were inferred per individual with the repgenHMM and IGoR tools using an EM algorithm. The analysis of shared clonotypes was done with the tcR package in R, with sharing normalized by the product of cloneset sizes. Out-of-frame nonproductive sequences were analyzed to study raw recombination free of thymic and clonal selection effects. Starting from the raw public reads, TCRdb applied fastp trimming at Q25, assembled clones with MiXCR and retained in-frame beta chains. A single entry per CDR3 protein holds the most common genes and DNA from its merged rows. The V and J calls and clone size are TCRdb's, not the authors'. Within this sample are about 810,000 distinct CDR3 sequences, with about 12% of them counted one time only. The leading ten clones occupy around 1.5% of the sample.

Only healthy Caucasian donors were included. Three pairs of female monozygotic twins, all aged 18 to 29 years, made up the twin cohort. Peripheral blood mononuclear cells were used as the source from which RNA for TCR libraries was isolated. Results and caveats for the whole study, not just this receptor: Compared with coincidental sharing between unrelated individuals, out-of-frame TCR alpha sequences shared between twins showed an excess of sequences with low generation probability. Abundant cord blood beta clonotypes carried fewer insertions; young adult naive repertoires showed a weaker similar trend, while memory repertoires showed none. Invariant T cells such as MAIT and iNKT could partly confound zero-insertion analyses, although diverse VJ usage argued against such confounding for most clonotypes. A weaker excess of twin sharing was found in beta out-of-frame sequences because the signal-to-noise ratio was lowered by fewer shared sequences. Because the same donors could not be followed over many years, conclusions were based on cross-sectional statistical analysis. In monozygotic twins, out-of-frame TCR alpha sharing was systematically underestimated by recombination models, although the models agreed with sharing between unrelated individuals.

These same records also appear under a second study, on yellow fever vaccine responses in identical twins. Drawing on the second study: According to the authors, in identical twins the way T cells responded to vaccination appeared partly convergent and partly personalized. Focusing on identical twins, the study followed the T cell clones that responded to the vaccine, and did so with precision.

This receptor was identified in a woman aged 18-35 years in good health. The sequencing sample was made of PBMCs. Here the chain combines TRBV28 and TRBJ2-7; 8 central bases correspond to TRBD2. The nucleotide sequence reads TGTGCCAGCAGCTCCCCGGGACTAGAGGGGTACGAGCAGTACGTC. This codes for CASSSPGLEGYEQYV.